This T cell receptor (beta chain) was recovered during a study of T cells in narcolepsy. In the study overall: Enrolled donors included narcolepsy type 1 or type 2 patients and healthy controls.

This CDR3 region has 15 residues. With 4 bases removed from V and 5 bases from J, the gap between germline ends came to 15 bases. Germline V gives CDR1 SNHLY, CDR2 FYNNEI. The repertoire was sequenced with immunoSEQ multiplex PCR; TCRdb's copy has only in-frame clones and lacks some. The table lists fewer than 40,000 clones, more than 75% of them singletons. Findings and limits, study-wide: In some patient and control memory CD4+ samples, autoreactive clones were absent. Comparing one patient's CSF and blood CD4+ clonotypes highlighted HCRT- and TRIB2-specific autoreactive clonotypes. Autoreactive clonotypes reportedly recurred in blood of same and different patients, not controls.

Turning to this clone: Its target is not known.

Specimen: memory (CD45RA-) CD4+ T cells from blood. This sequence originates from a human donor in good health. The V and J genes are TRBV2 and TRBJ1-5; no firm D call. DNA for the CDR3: TGTGCCAGCAGTGGGAGGAGATCCGTGGATCAGCCCCAGCATTTT. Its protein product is CASSGRRSVDQPQHF.